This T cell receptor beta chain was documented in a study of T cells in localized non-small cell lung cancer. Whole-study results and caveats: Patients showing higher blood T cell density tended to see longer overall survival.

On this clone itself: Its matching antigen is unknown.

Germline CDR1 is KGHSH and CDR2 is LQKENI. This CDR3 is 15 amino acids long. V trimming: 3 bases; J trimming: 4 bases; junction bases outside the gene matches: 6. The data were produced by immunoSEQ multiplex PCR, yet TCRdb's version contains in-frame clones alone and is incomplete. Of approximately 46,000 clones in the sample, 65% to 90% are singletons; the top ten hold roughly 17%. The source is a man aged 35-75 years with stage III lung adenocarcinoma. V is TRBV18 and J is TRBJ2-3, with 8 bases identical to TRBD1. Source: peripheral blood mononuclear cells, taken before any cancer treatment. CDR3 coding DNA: TGTGCCAGCTCACCGTCCCAGGGGGCCGCAGATACGCAGTATTTT. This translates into CASSPSQGAADTQYF.